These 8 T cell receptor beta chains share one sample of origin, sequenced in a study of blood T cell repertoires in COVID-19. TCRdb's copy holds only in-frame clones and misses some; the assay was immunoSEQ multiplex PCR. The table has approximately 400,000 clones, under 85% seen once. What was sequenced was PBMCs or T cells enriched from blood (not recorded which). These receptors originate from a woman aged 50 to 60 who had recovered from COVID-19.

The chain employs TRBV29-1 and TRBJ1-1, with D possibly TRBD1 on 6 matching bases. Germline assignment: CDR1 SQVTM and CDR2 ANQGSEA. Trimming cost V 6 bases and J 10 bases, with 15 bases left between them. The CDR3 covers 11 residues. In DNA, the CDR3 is TGCAGCGTCCAAGGAAGGGGGGGAGCTTTCTTT. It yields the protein CSVQGRGGAFF.

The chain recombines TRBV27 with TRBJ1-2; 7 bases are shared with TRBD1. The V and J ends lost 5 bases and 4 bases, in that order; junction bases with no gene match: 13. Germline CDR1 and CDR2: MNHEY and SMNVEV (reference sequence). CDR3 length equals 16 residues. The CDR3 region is CASSKTGTVTPYGYTF. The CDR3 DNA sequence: TGTGCCAGCAGTAAAACCGGGACAGTAACACCCTATGGCTACACCTTC.

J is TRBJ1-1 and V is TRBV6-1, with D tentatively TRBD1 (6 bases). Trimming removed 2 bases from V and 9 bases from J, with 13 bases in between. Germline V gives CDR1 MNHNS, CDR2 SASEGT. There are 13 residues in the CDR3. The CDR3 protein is CASSELGAQQAFF. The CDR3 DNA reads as TGTGCCAGCAGTGAATTGGGGGCCCAGCAAGCTTTCTTT.

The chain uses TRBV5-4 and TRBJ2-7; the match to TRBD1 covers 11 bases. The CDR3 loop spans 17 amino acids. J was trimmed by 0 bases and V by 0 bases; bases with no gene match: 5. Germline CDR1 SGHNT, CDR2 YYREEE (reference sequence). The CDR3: CASSLDGGQGVSYEQYF. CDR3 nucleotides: TGTGCCAGCAGCTTGGATGGGGGACAGGGGGTCTCCTACGAGCAGTACTTC. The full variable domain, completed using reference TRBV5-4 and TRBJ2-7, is ETGVTQSPTHLIKTRGQQVTLRCSSQSGHNTVSWYQQALGQGPQFIFQYYREEENGRGNFPPRFSGLQFPNYSSELNVNALELDDSALYLCASSLDGGQGVSYEQYFGPGTRLTVT.

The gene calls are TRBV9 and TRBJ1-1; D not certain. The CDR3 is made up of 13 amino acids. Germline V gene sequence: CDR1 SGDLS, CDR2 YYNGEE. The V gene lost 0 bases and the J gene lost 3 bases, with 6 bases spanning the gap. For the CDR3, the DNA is TGTGCCAGCAGCGTAGGAGGGTACACTGAAGCTTTCTTT. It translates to CASSVGGYTEAFF. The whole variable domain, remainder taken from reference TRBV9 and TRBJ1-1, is DSGVTQTPKHLITATGQRVTLRCSPRSGDLSVYWYQQSLDQGLQFLIQYYNGEERAKGNILERFSAQQFPDLHSELNLSSLELGDSALYFCASSVGGYTEAFFGQGTRLTVV.

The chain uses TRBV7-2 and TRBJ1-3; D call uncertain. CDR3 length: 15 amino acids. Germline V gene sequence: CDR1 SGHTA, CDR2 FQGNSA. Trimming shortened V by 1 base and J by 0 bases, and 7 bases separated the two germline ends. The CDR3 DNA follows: TGTGCCAGCAGCTTAGTTGTCGGCTCTGGAAACACCATATATTTT. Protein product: CASSLVVGSGNTIYF.

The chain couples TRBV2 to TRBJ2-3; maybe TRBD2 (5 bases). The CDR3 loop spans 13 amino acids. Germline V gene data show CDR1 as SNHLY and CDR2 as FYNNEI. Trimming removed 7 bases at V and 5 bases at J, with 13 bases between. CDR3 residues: CASIEGVLDTQYF. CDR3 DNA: TGTGCCAGCATCGAGGGAGTTTTAGATACGCAGTATTTT. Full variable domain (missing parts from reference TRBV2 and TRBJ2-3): EPEVTQTPSHQVTQMGQEVILRCVPISNHLYFYWYRQILGQKVEFLVSFYNNEISEKSEIFDDQFSVERPDGSNFTLKIRSTKLEDSAMYFCASIEGVLDTQYFGPGTRLTVL.

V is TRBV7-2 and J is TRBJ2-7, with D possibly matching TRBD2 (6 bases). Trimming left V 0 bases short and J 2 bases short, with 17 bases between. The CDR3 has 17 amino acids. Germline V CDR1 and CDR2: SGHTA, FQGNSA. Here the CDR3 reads CASSLAFGGGRPYEQYF. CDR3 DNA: TGTGCCAGCAGCTTAGCTTTCGGGGGAGGTCGCCCCTACGAGCAGTACTTC.